A selection of T cell receptor beta chains follows, all from one sample in a study of cytomegalovirus exposure and HLA in healthy donors. Method: immunoSEQ multiplex PCR; TCRdb's copy keeps in-frame clones and lacks some. The table lists 170,000 or so clones, 75% to 85% of them singletons, with around 0.69% in the top ten. Material: PBMCs. The receptor source for this set is a boy between 10 and 17 years old in good health and CMV-seronegative. Each CDR3 is given with its conserved first and last residue. Each record gives: clone size, V gene, J gene, D gene, CDR3 protein, CDR3 DNA. The D gene is left open where the match is weak. Clone size is given for some rows only: seen once, a few or many times, or a class if the clone is expanded.

NA	TRBV27	TRBJ2-7	TRBD1	CASSLGQGVYEQYF	TGTGCCAGCAGTCTAGGACAGGGGGTATACGAGCAGTACTTC
NA	TRBV30	TRBJ2-1	TRBD2	CAWRPGGSFDEQFF	TGTGCCTGGAGGCCGGGGGGGAGTTTCGATGAGCAGTTCTTC
once	TRBV9	TRBJ1-1	NA	CASSPGGIWGMNTEAFF	TGTGCCAGCAGCCCGGGCGGGATTTGGGGTATGAACACTGAAGCTTTCTTT
NA	TRBV6-6	TRBJ1-5	NA	CASSSGSNQPQHF	TGTGCCAGCAGCTCGGGGAGCAATCAGCCCCAGCATTTT
NA	TRBV13	TRBJ2-7	TRBD2	CASSPRGGVNYEQYF	TGTGCCAGCAGCCCCCGCGGGGGAGTAAACTACGAGCAGTACTTC
NA	TRBV5-1	TRBJ2-7	NA	CASSLARVSSSYEQYF	TGCGCCAGCAGCTTGGCCCGGGTTTCCAGCTCCTACGAGCAGTACTTC
few	TRBV6-1	TRBJ2-7	NA	CASSFLADVSYEQYF	TGTGCCAGCAGTTTCTTAGCGGACGTCTCCTACGAGCAGTACTTC
NA	TRBV10-1	TRBJ2-3	TRBD2	CASSPGLAGNTDTQYF	TGCGCCAGCAGTCCTGGACTAGCGGGAAACACAGATACGCAGTATTTT
NA	TRBV7-2	TRBJ1-2	NA	CASTGGDGYTF	TGTGCCAGCACCGGAGGGGATGGTTACACCTTC
NA	TRBV7-7	TRBJ2-3	NA	CASSFFLSSTDTQYF	TGTGCTAGCAGCTTTTTCCTCTCTAGCACAGATACGCAGTATTTT
NA	TRBV5-1	TRBJ1-2	NA	CASSLDQGRYGYTF	TGCGCCAGCAGCTTGGACCAGGGAAGGTATGGCTACACCTTC
NA	TRBV5-1	TRBJ2-1	NA	CASSLRGTAGTYNEQFF	TGCGCCAGCAGCCTTAGGGGTACAGCGGGTACCTACAATGAGCAGTTCTTC
NA	TRBV11-3	TRBJ2-1	TRBD2	CASSLAGGEQFF	TGTGCCAGCAGCTTAGCGGGGGGTGAGCAGTTCTTC
NA	TRBV6-6	TRBJ1-5	NA	CASSYDPAGSQPQHF	TGTGCCAGCAGTTACGATCCGGCGGGGAGTCAGCCCCAGCATTTT
NA	TRBV5-4	TRBJ2-5	NA	CASSSNGLVRETQYF	TGTGCCAGCAGCTCGAATGGACTGGTGAGAGAGACCCAGTACTTC
NA	TRBV10-3	TRBJ1-2	TRBD1	CASRDSYGYTF	TGTGCCAGCCGGGACAGCTATGGCTACACCTTC
NA	TRBV19	TRBJ2-1	NA	CASGSGGPILYNEQFF	TGTGCCAGTGGCAGTGGAGGGCCTATCCTATACAATGAGCAGTTCTTC
once	TRBV5-1	TRBJ2-5	TRBD2	CASSHSSGGPQETQYF	TGCGCCAGCAGCCATTCTTCGGGGGGTCCGCAAGAGACCCAGTACTTC
NA	TRBV19	TRBJ2-7	TRBD1	CASSIQAGGFYEQYF	TGTGCCAGTAGTATCCAGGCAGGGGGTTTCTACGAGCAGTACTTC
NA	TRBV19	TRBJ1-5	NA	CASSIETGTPQPQHF	TGTGCCAGTAGTATAGAAACAGGGACCCCTCAGCCCCAGCATTTT
NA	TRBV19	TRBJ1-5	NA	CASSRGRVDQPQHF	TGTGCCAGTAGTCGTGGCAGGGTCGATCAGCCCCAGCATTTT
NA	TRBV7-2	TRBJ2-4	NA	CASSSLAAHIQYF	TGTGCCAGCAGCTCCCTGGCGGCTCACATTCAGTACTTC